These 12 T cell receptor beta chains were sequenced from one sample in a study of blood T cells in healthy people across ages. Alongside a J-beta primer mix, a sample-barcoded 5' primer served in a second PCR lasting about 7 to 12 cycles. TCRdb reprocessed the 5' RACE reads via MiXCR and lists one record per CDR3 protein. The repertoire holds roughly 1 million distinct CDR3 sequences, approximately 25% seen once, with around 0.75% in the top ten. The sample was also reused in another study, on T cells of mothers and their children.

Source material: blood. The receptors derive from a girl aged 2-10 years in good health.

This clonotype was counted between two and nine times. The V and J genes are TRBV5-5 and TRBJ2-7; 9 bases are a match to TRBD1. With the DNA end fitting TRBJ2-1 better, the J assignment may be wrong. The CDR3 runs to 13 residues. The germline V gene has CDR1 SGHKS and CDR2 YYEKEE (reference sequence). The CDR3 sequence: CASSRDRVSEQFF. For the CDR3, the DNA is TGTGCCAGCAGCCGGGACAGGGTATCCGAGCAGTTCTTC.

This clonotype was counted between two and nine times. V usage is TRBV5-6 and J usage is TRBJ2-1; D uncertain. V was shortened by 0 bases and J by 7 bases, with 8 bases between the two germline ends. CDR3 size: 13 residues. In germline, CDR1 is SGHDT, CDR2 YYEEEE. This CDR3 reads CASSLDCRNEQFF. Written as DNA, the CDR3 is TGTGCCAGCAGCTTGGACTGTAGAAATGAGCAGTTCTTC.

The J gene is TRBJ2-3, the V gene TRBV10-3, with 9 nucleotides matching TRBD2. With V trimmed by 7 bases and J by 3 bases, 11 bases remained unmatched. The CDR3 sequence is 16 residues long. Germline values: CDR1 ENHRY, CDR2 SYGVKD. The CDR3 nucleotides are TGTGCCATCAAGCAGCGGGAGGTCTTTGGGACAGATACGCAGTATTTT. Residues: CAIKQREVFGTDTQYF.

This rearrangement joins TRBV27 to TRBJ1-6, with TRBD1 matching 7 bases. Per germline, CDR1 MNHEY and CDR2 SMNVEV (reference sequence). The V gene end was trimmed by 5 bases and the J gene end by 7 bases; junction bases not matched to a gene: 8. The CDR3 is made up of 15 amino acids. The CDR3 bases are TGTGCCAGCAGTCAGGGGGAATTAGGAAATTCACCCCTCCACTTT. It translates to CASSQGELGNSPLHF.

J is TRBJ2-5 and V is TRBV28, with 11 nucleotides matching TRBD2. TRBJ2-7 matches the DNA end more closely, so the J call is doubtful. Germline values: CDR1 MDHEN, CDR2 SYDVKM. This CDR3 region has 15 residues. This CDR3 reads CASNPTSGIIHEQYF. In DNA, the CDR3 is TGTGCCAGCAACCCGACTAGCGGGATAATCCACGAGCAGTACTTC.

This clonotype has a single count. This sequence joins TRBV11-2 and TRBJ1-4, with D perhaps TRBD1 (5 bases). The CDR3 extends over 14 amino acids. Germline loops: CDR1 SGHAT, CDR2 FQNNGV. The V end was cut by 4 bases, the J end by 4 bases, with 10 bases between. The chain's CDR3 is CASSWGGGNEKLFF. The CDR3 nucleotides are TGTGCCAGCAGCTGGGGGGGGGGTAATGAAAAACTGTTTTTT.

The chain combines TRBV7-9 with TRBJ2-2; D gene ambiguous. The germline V gene encodes CDR1 SEHNR and CDR2 FQNEAQ (reference sequence). The V end was cut by 2 bases, the J end by 5 bases, with 12 bases between. This CDR3 comprises 15 residues. DNA of the CDR3: TGTGCCAGCAGCTTATTTCTTATAGGGACCGGGGAGCTGTTTTTT. This encodes CASSLFLIGTGELFF.

This rearrangement joins TRBV12-3 or TRBV12-4 to TRBJ2-2, with D possibly TRBD2 on 5 matching bases. V dropped 3 bases and J dropped 6 bases, with 8 bases sitting between them. The CDR3 totals 13 residues. CDR3 protein: CASSFRGSGELFF. The CDR3 DNA reads as TGTGCCAGCAGTTTTCGGGGTTCCGGGGAGCTGTTTTTT.

The V gene is TRBV12-5, the J gene TRBJ2-7; 8 bases match TRBD1. Trimming at V came to 1 base and at J to 7 bases, leaving 3 bases not matched to a gene. The germline V gene has CDR1 LGHNT and CDR2 FRNRAP. The CDR3 contains 13 residues. CDR3 loop: CASGLAGGEEQYF. In DNA form, the CDR3 reads TGTGCTAGTGGTTTGGCAGGGGGCGAAGAGCAGTACTTC.

As to this clonotype: Its ends do not fully match the called genes, so a read error is possible. The chain joins TRBV27 to TRBJ1-5, with a weak D call TRBD1 (6 bases). The CDR3 runs to 16 residues. Germline V gene sequence: CDR1 MNHEY, CDR2 SMNVEV (reference sequence). For the CDR3, the DNA is TGTGCCAGCAGTTTATGGGCAGGGGAAGTGGATCAGCCCCAACATTTT. The encoded protein is CASSLWAGEVDQPQHF.

This clonotype was counted at least ten times. V gene TRBV7-2 combines with J gene TRBJ2-1; possibly TRBD1 for D (5 bases). The CDR3 is made up of 12 amino acids. V gave up 1 base and J gave up 7 bases, with 5 bases separating them. The V gene's germline CDR1 is SGHTA and CDR2 FQGNSA. This CDR3 is CASSLEGNEQFF. The CDR3 coding sequence is TGTGCCAGCAGCTTAGAGGGGAATGAGCAGTTCTTC.

The rearrangement uses TRBV4-3 and TRBJ1-1; D unclear. The ends were cut back, 0 bases at V and 5 bases at J, with 13 bases in the middle. CDR1 and CDR2 (germline): LGHNA, YSLEER. The CDR3 has 15 residues. CDR3 protein: CASSQEAHLGTEAFF. CDR3 coding DNA: TGCGCCAGCAGCCAAGAGGCCCACTTGGGGACTGAAGCTTTCTTT.